This entry lists 19 T cell receptor beta chains sequenced from one sample in a study of beta chain features in type 1 diabetes. Every isolated RNA sample was fully reverse transcribed, so sequencing captured expressed TCRB transcripts. Profiled with immunoSEQ multiplex PCR; TCRdb holds only in-frame clones, not every one. The table shows 350,000 to 450,000 clones, with 14% occurring only once. The material sequenced was naive CD4+ T cells from blood. The receptors originated from a man younger than 45 in good health.

V gene TRBV2 combines with J gene TRBJ2-3; TRBD2 matches at 9 bases. In germline, CDR1 is SNHLY, CDR2 FYNNEI. CDR3 length equals 16 residues. Trimming cost V 6 bases and J 6 bases; bases outside gene matches: 13. As DNA, the CDR3 is TGTGCCAGCAGAGGGACTAGCCCTTACATGGAGGATACGCAGTATTTT. It encodes CASRGTSPYMEDTQYF.

This clone was recorded many times. The chain couples TRBV29-1 to TRBJ2-1; 9 nucleotides line up with TRBD2. This CDR3 has 15 amino acids. Germline CDR1 reads SQVTM; CDR2 reads ANQGSEA. V gave up 4 bases and J gave up 0 bases; unmatched junction bases: 4. The CDR3 loop reads CSVAQREASYNEQFF. In DNA, the CDR3 is TGCAGCGTTGCCCAGCGGGAGGCCTCCTACAATGAGCAGTTCTTC.

The chain recombines TRBV29-1 with TRBJ2-7; D perhaps matches TRBD1 (6 bases). The germline V gene has CDR1 SQVTM and CDR2 ANQGSEA. This CDR3 is built from 13 residues. The germline V and J ends were trimmed by 5 bases and 0 bases, with 11 bases remaining between them. The chain's CDR3 is CSVSGAGSYEQYV. The CDR3 bases are TGCAGCGTTTCAGGGGCGGGCTCCTACGAGCAGTACGTC.

V gene TRBV18 combines with J gene TRBJ2-1, with D perhaps matching TRBD2 (5 bases). V was clipped by 2 bases and J by 7 bases, with 12 bases between them. CDR1 and CDR2 (germline): KGHSH, LQKENI. This CDR3 is 14 amino acids long. The CDR3 protein is CASSPGRTPNEQFF. DNA for the CDR3: TGTGCCAGCTCACCAGGGAGAACCCCGAATGAGCAGTTCTTC.

V gene TRBV15 combines with J gene TRBJ2-5; no clear D gene. V lost 4 bases and J 5 bases, leaving 11 bases between the germline ends. Per the germline V gene, CDR1 is LNHNV and CDR2 is YYDKDF (reference sequence). This CDR3 is 13 amino acids long. CDR3 DNA sequence: TGTGCCACCAGCAATCAGCCATTGGAGACCCAGTACTTC. Translated, it gives CATSNQPLETQYF.

The gene calls are TRBV4-1 and TRBJ2-5; D unresolved. The V gene lost 3 bases and the J gene lost 1 base, with 18 bases spanning the gap. CDR3 length: 17 amino acids. Germline V gene sequence: CDR1 MGHRA, CDR2 YSYEKL. Here the CDR3 reads CASSQFTGGEIQETQYF. The DNA for the CDR3 is TGCGCCAGCAGCCAGTTTACGGGCGGAGAAATCCAAGAGACCCAGTACTTC.

In this sample, this clone turned up a few times. The chain links TRBV6-5 to TRBJ2-7; tentative D call: TRBD2 (5 bases). This CDR3 is built from 14 residues. The V gene lost 0 bases and the J gene lost 4 bases, with 10 bases spanning the gap. CDR1 MNHEY and CDR2 SVGAGI come from the germline V gene. The CDR3 here is CASSYSGSGYEQYV. The CDR3 DNA is TGTGCCAGCAGTTACTCGGGAAGCGGTTACGAGCAGTACGTC.

This clone was detected only a few times. V and J are TRBV5-1 and TRBJ2-3; possible D gene TRBD2, 6 bases. V gave up 3 bases and J gave up 5 bases, with 19 bases separating them. This CDR3 region has 16 residues. Germline values: CDR1 SGHRS, CDR2 YFSETQ. In DNA, the CDR3 is TGCGCCAGCAGCTCCTCCGGGACTCAGGCGGTAGATACGCAGTATTTT. Residues: CASSSSGTQAVDTQYF.

This clone was found a few times. V usage is TRBV7-2 and J usage is TRBJ1-2, with TRBD1 identical over 7 bases. V lost 1 base to trimming and J lost 3 bases; unmatched junction nucleotides: 2. Germline V gene lookup returns CDR1 SGHTA and CDR2 FQGNSA. CDR3 size: 14 residues. CDR3 sequence: CASSLGGTDYGYTF. In nucleotides, the CDR3 is TGTGCCAGCAGCTTAGGAGGGACAGACTATGGCTACACCTTC.

This chain links TRBV30 with TRBJ1-5; the match to TRBD1 covers 8 bases. This CDR3 has 13 residues. Trimming at V came to 3 bases and at J to 6 bases, leaving 4 bases not matched to a gene. Germline V gene sequence: CDR1 GTSNPN, CDR2 SVGIG (reference sequence). The CDR3 DNA sequence: TGTGCCTGGAGGCAGGGGGCGAGTCAGCCCCAGCATTTT. As protein: CAWRQGASQPQHF.

The chain combines TRBV4-1 with TRBJ2-3, with 7 bases matching TRBD2. Per the germline V gene, CDR1 is MGHRA and CDR2 is YSYEKL. Trimming took 4 bases from V and 1 from J; bases not matched to a gene: 8. The CDR3 consists of 16 residues. For the CDR3, the DNA is TGCGCCAGCAGCCGCCTAAGACTAGCACGCACAGATACGCAGTATTTT. It encodes CASSRLRLARTDTQYF.

The rearrangement uses TRBV30 and TRBJ1-4; D is unresolved. Germline V lookup: CDR1 GTSNPN, CDR2 SVGIG (reference sequence). CDR3 size: 10 residues. Trimming left V 1 base short and J 8 bases short, with 2 bases between. The chain's CDR3 is CAWSAEKLFF. The DNA for the CDR3 is TGTGCCTGGAGTGCCGAAAAACTGTTTTTT.

The chain employs TRBV19 and TRBJ2-2, with D perhaps matching TRBD2 (6 bases). The CDR3 has 16 residues. Per the germline V gene, CDR1 is LNHDA and CDR2 is SQIVND (reference sequence). Trimming cost V 1 base and J 5 bases, with 14 bases left between them. The CDR3 region is CASSIGLSGWTGELFF. Here the CDR3 DNA reads TGTGCCAGTAGTATAGGGTTAAGCGGGTGGACCGGGGAGCTGTTTTTT.

V usage is TRBV7-8 and J usage is TRBJ2-7; 8 bases fit TRBD2. The CDR3 covers 14 residues. Germline CDR1 SGHVS, CDR2 FQNEAQ. V was clipped by 1 base and J by 3 bases; unmatched bases: 2. CDR3 sequence reads: CASSLVAGGYEQYV. DNA of the CDR3: TGTGCCAGCAGCTTAGTTGCGGGGGGCTACGAGCAGTACGTC.

The rearrangement links TRBV5-1 to TRBJ2-5, with D possibly matching TRBD2 (6 bases). CDR1 is SGHRS, CDR2 YFSETQ, per germline. V shed 4 bases and J shed 8 bases, with 12 bases lying between them. CDR3 length: 12 residues. The CDR3 DNA follows: TGCGCCAGCAGCCGGGACTCCCACACCCAGTACTTC. Protein sequence: CASSRDSHTQYF. The full variable domain, completed using reference TRBV5-1 and TRBJ2-5, is KAGVTQTPRYLIKTRGQQVTLSCSPISGHRSVSWYQQTPGQGLQFLFEYFSETQRNKGNFPGRFSGRQFSNSRSEMNVSTLELGDSALYLCASSRDSHTQYFGPGTRLLVL.

This clone was detected a few times. The rearrangement links TRBV29-1 to TRBJ2-3; TRBD1 aligns across 7 bases. CDR3 length: 15 residues. J lost 0 bases, V lost 1 base, and 4 bases had no gene match. Germline V CDR1 and CDR2: SQVTM, ANQGSEA. The CDR3 spells CSVEGTGGSTDTQYF. The CDR3 DNA sequence: TGCAGCGTTGAAGGGACAGGCGGGAGCACAGATACGCAGTATTTT.

J is TRBJ2-5 and V is TRBV10-3, with D unresolved. Between the trimmed V and J ends, which lost 3 bases and 3 bases, there was a span of 14 bases. The CDR3 runs 15 residues. Germline CDR1 ENHRY, CDR2 SYGVKD. Here the CDR3 DNA reads TGTGCCATCAGTGATGGGCAGAGTGGGAAAGAGACCCAGTACTTC. It translates to CAISDGQSGKETQYF.

The J gene is TRBJ2-1, the V gene TRBV30, with 11 bases aligning to TRBD2. Germline-derived CDR1 and CDR2 are GTSNPN and SVGIG (reference sequence). V lost 5 bases to trimming and J lost 9 bases; unmatched junction nucleotides: 15. CDR3 length: 16 amino acids. The CDR3 reads CAWDTSGSQIVGEQFF. The CDR3 nucleotides are TGTGCCTGGGATACTAGCGGGAGCCAAATAGTTGGTGAGCAGTTCTTC.

This clone was picked up a small number of times. The same CDR3 is also encoded by other DNA sequences in this sample. The CDR3 nucleotides read TGTGCCAGCTCACCGGGTAACTATGGCTACACCTTC. This translates into CASSPGNYGYTF. The chain is built from TRBV18 and TRBJ1-2; no clear D gene. The CDR3 runs 12 residues. Between the trimmed V and J ends, which lost 3 bases and 1 base, there was a span of 3 bases. CDR1 and CDR2 from the germline V gene are KGHSH and LQKENI.